Listed here is a single T cell receptor (beta chain). Its target is unknown. This record belongs to a study of CD8 T cells in ankylosing spondylitis. V was pared by 3 bases and J by 3 bases, with 18 bases between. There are 16 residues in the CDR3. The germline gives CDR1 DFQATT, CDR2 SNEGSKA (reference sequence). With molecular barcodes, quantitative 5'-RACE was used to make the TCR beta libraries. From the 5' RACE reads, TCRdb called clonotypes with MiXCR, one entry per CDR3 protein. This sample has 200,000 to 300,000 distinct CDR3 sequences, with roughly 25% found just once. Study conclusions and caveats: The authors found the disease-linked clones to be CD8+ and relatively rare in peripheral blood. There was reportedly significant enrichment of clones that were disease-linked in matched ankylosing spondylitis synovial fluid. Blood of patients with ankylosing spondylitis appeared to be characterized by a TCR beta motif of eight highly homologous variants.

The chain has TRBV20-1 and TRBJ2-1; TRBD2 might be the D (5 bases). This TCR was recovered from a male donor with ankylosing spondylitis or in good health (not recorded which). Sequencing used blood, either unsorted or a sorted T cell fraction (not recorded which). In DNA, the CDR3 is TGCAGTGCTAGTGACCCCTCCGGGGTAAACTACAATGAGCAGTTCTTC. It encodes CSASDPSGVNYNEQFF.